Many counts were recorded for the clone carrying this T cell receptor beta chain. Its antigen remains unidentified. These data originate in a study of T-cell memory formation after mild COVID-19. This CDR3 has 14 residues. The V end was cut by 0 bases, the J end by 2 bases, with 9 bases between. The germline V gene has CDR1 DFQATT and CDR2 SNEGSKA (reference sequence). Via MiXCR, TCRdb re-called the 5' RACE reads, giving one row per CDR3 protein. The table records roughly 300,000 distinct CDR3 sequences, roughly an eighth of them present only once. Regarding the study as a whole: While clones contracting from day 15 to 85 were balanced between CD4 and CD8, later expanders leaned CD4+.

The material sequenced was PBMCs or a T cell subset sorted from them (not recorded which). The chain couples TRBV20-1 to TRBJ2-3; D unresolved. This receptor was identified in a man aged 18 to 29 who had mild COVID-19 (a few samples of this study predate the infection). Cell type and time point are not known. Here the CDR3 DNA reads TGCAGTGCTAGAGATCAGGACCCCACAGATACGCAGTATTTT. Amino acids: CSARDQDPTDTQYF.